This record covers a single TCR beta chain. Use of 60 Vbeta and 13 Jbeta primers characterized the PCR. Sequencing used immunoSEQ multiplex PCR; TCRdb keeps in-frame clones, though not all of them. The sample holds about 160,000 clones. These data originate in a study of cytomegalovirus exposure and HLA in healthy donors. The CDR3 sequence is 12 residues long. The trim removed 6 bases at V and 5 bases at J, leaving 4 bases unmatched. Germline CDR1 is KGHSH and CDR2 is LQKENI. The TCR comes from a man aged 30 to 39 in good health and CMV-seronegative. This chain connects TRBV18 to TRBJ2-7; 7 positions agree with TRBD1. What was sequenced was PBMCs. The CDR3: CASSVDRDEQYF. In DNA form, the CDR3 reads TGTGCCAGCTCGGTTGACAGGGACGAGCAGTACTTC.